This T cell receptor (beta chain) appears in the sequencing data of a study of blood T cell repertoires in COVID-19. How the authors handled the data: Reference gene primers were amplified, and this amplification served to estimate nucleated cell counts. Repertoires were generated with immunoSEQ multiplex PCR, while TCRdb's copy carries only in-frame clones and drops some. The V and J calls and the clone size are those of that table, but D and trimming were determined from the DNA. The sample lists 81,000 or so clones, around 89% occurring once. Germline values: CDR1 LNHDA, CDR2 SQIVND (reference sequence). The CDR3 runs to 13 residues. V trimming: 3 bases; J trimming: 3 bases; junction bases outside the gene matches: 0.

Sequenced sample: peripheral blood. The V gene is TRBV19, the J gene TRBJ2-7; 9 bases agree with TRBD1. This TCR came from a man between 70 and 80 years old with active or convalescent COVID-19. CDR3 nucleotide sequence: TGTGCCAGTAGTATGACAGGGGGCTACGAGCAGTACTTC. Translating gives CASSMTGGYEQYF.